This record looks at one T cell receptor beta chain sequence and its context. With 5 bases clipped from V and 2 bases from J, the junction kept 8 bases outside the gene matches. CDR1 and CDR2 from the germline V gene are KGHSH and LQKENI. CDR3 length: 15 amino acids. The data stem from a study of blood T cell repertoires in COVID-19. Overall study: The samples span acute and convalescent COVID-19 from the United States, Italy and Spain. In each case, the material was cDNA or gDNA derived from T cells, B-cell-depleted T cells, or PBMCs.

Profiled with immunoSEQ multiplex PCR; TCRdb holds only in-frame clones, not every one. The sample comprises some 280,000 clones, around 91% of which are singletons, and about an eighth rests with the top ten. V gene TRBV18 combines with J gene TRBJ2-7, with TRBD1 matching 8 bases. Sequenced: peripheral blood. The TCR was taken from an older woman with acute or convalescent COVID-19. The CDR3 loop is CASSAGQGIAYEQYF. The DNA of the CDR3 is TGTGCCAGCTCAGCAGGACAGGGTATAGCCTACGAGCAGTACTTC.